Listed here is a single TCR beta chain. The entry originates in a study of identical twins. TCRdb reanalysed the 5' RACE reads using MiXCR and keeps one entry per CDR3 protein. The table has more than 200,000 distinct CDR3 sequences, roughly a tenth seen once. Per the germline V gene, CDR1 is SGHRS and CDR2 is YFSETQ. Germline trimming cut 4 bases from V and 2 bases from J; bases unmatched to any gene: 12. The CDR3 spans 16 residues. The sample comprised memory (CD45RO+) T cells sorted from blood. The sequence was collected from a woman in her late teens or twenties in good health. The chain couples TRBV5-1 to TRBJ2-7; 7 nucleotides align to TRBD1. The chain's CDR3 is CASSPPGQIRAYEQYF. CDR3 in DNA: TGCGCCAGCAGCCCTCCGGGACAGATTAGAGCCTACGAGCAGTACTTC.